The clone carrying this T cell receptor (beta chain) was seen ten or more times. This entry comes from a study of T-cell reconstitution after alpha-beta-depleted transplantation in children. TCRbeta library construction was performed incorporating unique molecular identifiers. TCRdb re-called the PCR reads through MiXCR, storing one row per CDR3 protein. Here the sample spans approximately 83,000 distinct CDR3 sequences, 10% to 15% being singletons. Germline CDR1 reads LGHDT; CDR2 reads YNNKEL (reference sequence). The CDR3 has 13 amino acids. V gave up 7 bases and J gave up 7 bases, with 13 bases separating them.

This chain connects TRBV3-1 to TRBJ2-2, with D possibly being TRBD2 (7 bases). Sequenced material: PBMCs from the stem cell graft donor, taken from the stem cell graft. The receptor was derived from a human donor who donated a stem cell graft to a child with inherited bone marrow failure. The CDR3 DNA reads as TGTGCCAGCAACCCAGGGGACTACGGGGAGCTGTTTTTT. This sequence encodes CASNPGDYGELFF.